The sequence of this TCR beta chain was determined in a study of cytomegalovirus exposure and HLA in healthy donors. Germline V gene sequence: CDR1 SEHNR, CDR2 FQNEAQ (reference sequence). CDR3 length: 14 residues. The V end lost 1 base, the J end lost 3 bases, and 9 bases lay between the germline ends. Study-level points and caveats: CMV serostatus was the sole immune exposure information available. Upon later analysis, HLA-associated TCR beta chains proved more clonally expanded than other, equally common chains. Confirmation was obtained in vitro that a few CMV-associated chains are specific for CMV antigens.

About this clone: Antigen unknown.

The PCR employed 60 Vbeta primers together with 13 Jbeta primers. Profiled with immunoSEQ multiplex PCR; TCRdb holds only in-frame clones, not every one. The sample gives over 150,000 clones, 70% to 80% of which show up once; around a tenth is in the top ten. The sequence came from a man aged 18-30 years in good health and CMV-seropositive. The chain has TRBV7-9 and TRBJ1-1; weak D call: TRBD1 (6 bases). Input material: PBMCs. For the CDR3, the DNA is TGTGCCAGCAGCTTAGTTCAGGGGCACACTGAAGCTTTCTTT. Translating it yields CASSLVQGHTEAFF.